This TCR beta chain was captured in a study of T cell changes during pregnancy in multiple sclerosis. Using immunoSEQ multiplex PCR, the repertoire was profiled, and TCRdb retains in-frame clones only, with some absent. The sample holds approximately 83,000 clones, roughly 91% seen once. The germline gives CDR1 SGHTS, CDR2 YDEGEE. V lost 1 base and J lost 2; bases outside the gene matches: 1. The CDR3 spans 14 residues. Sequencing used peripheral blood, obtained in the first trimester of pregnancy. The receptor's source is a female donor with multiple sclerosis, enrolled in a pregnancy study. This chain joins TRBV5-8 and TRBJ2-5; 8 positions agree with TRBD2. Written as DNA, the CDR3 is TGTGCCAGCAGCTTGACTAGCGGTCAAGAGACCCAGTACTTC. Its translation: CASSLTSGQETQYF.